Presented here are 24 T cell receptor beta chains from one specimen sequenced in a study of T cell repertoires in cytomegalovirus infection. TCRdb redid the calling of the reads with MiXCR, one entry per CDR3 protein. The data show some 150,000 distinct CDR3 sequences, 23% seen once. The sample taken for sequencing was PBMCs. Receptors were obtained from a human donor in good health (CMV status not recorded). Some clones in this sample may be carry-over from other donors' samples.

This chain joins TRBV28 and TRBJ2-2, with 8 bases fitting TRBD1. This CDR3 has 15 amino acids. Germline CDR1 reads MDHEN; CDR2 reads SYDVKM. V gave up 10 bases and J gave up 4 bases; unmatched junction bases: 11. Here the CDR3 reads CATQQRTGRTGELFF. CDR3 sequence (DNA): TGTGCCACTCAACAGCGGACAGGGCGCACCGGGGAGCTGTTTTTT.

This clonotype was found a few times. The genes are TRBV27 and TRBJ1-3, with D possibly TRBD1 on 6 matching bases. V lost 7 bases, J lost 0 bases, and 13 bases lay in between. Germline-derived CDR1 and CDR2 are MNHEY and SMNVEV (reference sequence). The CDR3 runs to 15 residues. The CDR3 sequence is CASKPTGFSGNTIYF. The CDR3 DNA follows: TGTGCCAGCAAGCCGACAGGTTTCTCTGGAAACACCATATATTTT.

As for this clonotype: One base away lies a much larger clone, so this may be a sequencing read error. The chain carries TRBV2 and TRBJ1-2; D is possibly TRBD1 (6 bases). Germline V gene data show CDR1 as SNHLY and CDR2 as FYNNEI. The CDR3 runs 14 residues. The CDR3 reads CARSDGQWEYGYTF. CDR3 nucleotides: TGTGCCAGGAGTGATGGACAGTGGGAGTATGGCTACACCTTC.

In this sample, this clonotype is medium-sized. The CDR3 spells CASSLFGGGVGNTIYF. CDR3 DNA sequence: TGTGCCAGCAGCTTATTTGGAGGGGGCGTTGGAAACACCATATATTTT. This chain connects TRBV7-8 to TRBJ1-3; 7 nucleotides match TRBD1. CDR1 and CDR2 from the germline V gene are SGHVS and FQNEAQ. Germline trimming cut 2 bases from V and 3 bases from J; bases unmatched to any gene: 7. The CDR3 has 16 residues. Looking up the rest from reference TRBV7-8 and TRBJ1-3 gives the full variable domain: GAGVSQSPRYKVAKRGQDVALRCDPISGHVSLFWYQQALGQGPEFLTYFQNEAQLDKSGLPSDRFFAERPEGSVSTLKIQRTQQEDSAVYLCASSLFGGGVGNTIYFGEGSWLTVV.

In its sample, this clonotype was seen many times. J is TRBJ2-3 and V is TRBV7-8; 8 nucleotides align to TRBD2. J lost 3 bases, V lost 5 bases, and 10 bases had no gene match. In germline, CDR1 is SGHVS, CDR2 FQNEAQ. The CDR3 is made up of 16 amino acids. The CDR3 region has the DNA TGTGCCAGCAGCCACATCGAGCGGGAGAGAACAGATACGCAGTATTTT. Its translation: CASSHIERERTDTQYF.

The sample holds many counts of this clonotype. This chain connects TRBV7-3 to TRBJ2-3; TRBD2 might be the D (5 bases). The CDR3 runs 15 residues. V lost 1 base and J lost 1, with 9 bases in between. The V gene's germline CDR1 is SGHTA and CDR2 FQGTGA. For the CDR3, the DNA is TGTGCCAGCAGCTTAAGCCGGGGAGGCACAGATACGCAGTATTTT. It is translated as CASSLSRGGTDTQYF.

This clonotype turned up a few times. Written as DNA, the CDR3 is TGTGCCAGTAGTATTCGGGACGGCCTTAACTATGGCTACACCTTC. It specifies CASSIRDGLNYGYTF. This chain links TRBV19 with TRBJ1-2; weak D call: TRBD1 (5 bases). V gave up 3 bases and J gave up 1 base, with 12 bases separating them. The CDR3 runs to 15 residues. CDR1 LNHDA and CDR2 SQIVND come from the germline V gene (reference sequence). Looking up the rest from reference TRBV19 and TRBJ1-2 gives the full variable domain: DGGITQSPKYLFRKEGQNVTLSCEQNLNHDAMYWYRQDPGQGLRLIYYSQIVNDFQKGDIAEGYSVSREKKESFPLTVTSAQKNPTAFYLCASSIRDGLNYGYTFGSGTRLTVV.

This clonotype came up a few times. This chain connects TRBV2 to TRBJ2-4; 8 nucleotides line up with TRBD1. This CDR3 spans 16 amino acids. V was pared by 8 bases and J by 1 base, with 10 bases of the junction left unmatched. The V gene's germline CDR1 is SNHLY and CDR2 FYNNEI. The CDR3 spells CASGQGELIAKNIQYF. The CDR3 coding sequence is TGTGCCAGCGGACAGGGAGAGCTAATCGCCAAAAACATTCAGTACTTC.

The chain recombines TRBV3-1 with TRBJ2-2; 8 positions agree with TRBD2. V shed 0 bases and J 1 base; nucleotides not matched to a gene: 4. Per germline, CDR1 LGHDT and CDR2 YNNKEL (reference sequence). The CDR3 contains 17 residues. The DNA for the CDR3 is TGTGCCAGCAGCCAAGATCTCACTAGCGGGAACACCGGGGAGCTGTTTTTT. Protein product: CASSQDLTSGNTGELFF. Supplemented by reference TRBV3-1 and TRBJ2-2, the full variable domain reads DTAVSQTPKYLVTQMGNDKSIKCEQNLGHDTMYWYKQDSKKFLKIMFSYNNKELIINETVPNRFSPKSPDKAHLNLHINSLELGDSAVYFCASSQDLTSGNTGELFFGEGSRLTVL.

This clonotype was observed at least ten times. V gene TRBV7-2 combines with J gene TRBJ1-2; TRBD1 matches at 11 bases. The CDR3 contains 14 residues. CDR1 is SGHTA and CDR2 is FQGNSA in the germline V gene. V lost 5 bases, J lost 6 bases, and 5 bases stayed unmatched. The CDR3 DNA is TGTGCCAGCAGCACGGACAGGGGGCAGGATGGCTACACCTTC. Translating gives CASSTDRGQDGYTF.

The table lists this clonotype with a few counts. V usage is TRBV28 and J usage is TRBJ2-7; 10 bases map to TRBD2. Germline V gene data show CDR1 as MDHEN and CDR2 as SYDVKM. The CDR3 totals 14 residues. With V trimmed by 5 bases and J by 2 bases, 3 bases remained unmatched. The CDR3 DNA reads as TGTGCCAGCAGTACGAGCGGGAGGGCCTACGAGCAGTACTTC. Translating it yields CASSTSGRAYEQYF.

The table lists this clonotype with a few counts. This chain joins TRBV28 and TRBJ1-1; no clear D gene. Trimming left V 6 bases short and J 7 bases short, with 9 bases between. The CDR3 has 11 residues. Germline-derived CDR1 and CDR2 are MDHEN and SYDVKM. This CDR3 reads CASRRGGEAFF. The CDR3 nucleotides are TGTGCCAGCAGGCGAGGTGGTGAAGCTTTCTTT.

The sample holds many counts of this clonotype. This sequence joins TRBV7-2 and TRBJ1-6; TRBD1 aligns across 10 bases. Looked up from germline, CDR1 is SGHTA and CDR2 is FQGNSA. The CDR3 is made up of 16 amino acids. V shed 5 bases and J 7 bases; nucleotides not matched to a gene: 8. CDR3 sequence reads: CASSKTGGSDNSPLHF. The CDR3 DNA sequence: TGTGCCAGCAGCAAGACAGGGGGCAGCGACAATTCACCCCTCCACTTT.

The genes are TRBV20-1 and TRBJ2-1, with D unclear. This CDR3 contains 14 residues. V gave up 1 base and J gave up 2 bases, with 9 bases separating them. Germline V gene lookup returns CDR1 DFQATT and CDR2 SNEGSKA (reference sequence). The CDR3 here is CSARALTAYNEQFF. In DNA, the CDR3 is TGCAGTGCTAGAGCGTTAACCGCCTACAATGAGCAGTTCTTC.

This clonotype was counted only a few times. The chain recombines TRBV12-3 or TRBV12-4 with TRBJ2-3; the D gene is possibly TRBD1 (6 bases). CDR3 length: 15 amino acids. Deletions cut 5 bases from V and 3 bases from J, with 15 bases between. The CDR3 is CASSPSRGLTDTQYF. CDR3 DNA: TGTGCCAGCAGTCCCTCCAGGGGATTAACAGATACGCAGTATTTT.

The chain carries TRBV12-3 or TRBV12-4 and TRBJ1-1; the match to TRBD1 covers 7 bases. This CDR3 has 13 amino acids. J gave up 6 bases and V 6 bases, and 7 bases lay outside the gene matches. CDR3 protein: CASRTGDTAEAFF. The CDR3 DNA sequence: TGTGCCAGCAGAACAGGGGATACGGCTGAAGCTTTCTTT.

This clonotype came up many times. The CDR3 sequence is CASSPFGELFF. CDR3 sequence (DNA): TGTGCCAGCAGCCCGTTCGGGGAGCTGTTTTTT. The V call is TRBV7-2, the J call TRBJ2-2; D uncertain. The CDR3 contains 11 residues. CDR1 and CDR2 (germline): SGHTA, FQGNSA. Trimming cost V 5 bases and J 7 bases, with 5 bases left between them.

This clonotype was seen repeatedly, ten times or more. J is TRBJ1-6 and V is TRBV28; tentatively, D is TRBD1 (5 bases). V lost 3 bases and J lost 10, with 16 bases in between. The CDR3 runs to 15 residues. Germline V gives CDR1 MDHEN, CDR2 SYDVKM. The CDR3 DNA reads TGTGCCAGCAGTTTGGGGCCCCGCCGGTACTCACCCCTCCACTTT. It yields the protein CASSLGPRRYSPLHF.

The gene calls are TRBV19 and TRBJ2-1; TRBD2 agrees at 7 bases. This CDR3 is built from 14 residues. CDR1 is LNHDA and CDR2 is SQIVND in the germline V gene (reference sequence). J lost 0 bases, V lost 8 bases, and 4 bases had no gene match. The CDR3 DNA reads TGTGCCAGTGGCGGGAGAGTCTCCTACAATGAGCAGTTCTTC. It yields the protein CASGGRVSYNEQFF.

This sequence joins TRBV18 and TRBJ2-3; 7 nucleotides line up with TRBD1. Germline CDR1 KGHSH, CDR2 LQKENI. The V and J ends lost 8 bases and 6 bases, in that order; junction bases with no gene match: 14. CDR3 size: 15 residues. The CDR3 loop is CASRPGEGAGDTQYF. For the CDR3, the DNA is TGTGCCAGCCGACCGGGCGAGGGGGCCGGGGATACGCAGTATTTT.

A remark on this clonotype: Just one base apart from a much larger clone, this may be a read error. This chain links TRBV7-6 with TRBJ2-1, with 10 bases that match TRBD1. V was pared by 5 bases and J by 11 bases, with 15 bases of the junction left unmatched. Germline loops: CDR1 SGHVS, CDR2 FNYEAQ. The CDR3 sequence is 16 residues long. Written as DNA, the CDR3 is TGTGCCAGCAGCCCTACCGGGACAGGGGTCACGAATAAGCAGTTCTTC. Protein: CASSPTGTGVTNKQFF. The full variable domain, with the rest looked up from reference TRBV7-6 and TRBJ2-1, is GAGVSQSPRYKVTKRGQDVALRCDPISGHVSLYWYRQALGQGPEFLTYFNYEAQQDKSGLPNDRFSAERPEGSISTLTIQRTEQRDSAMYRCASSPTGTGVTNKQFFGPGTRLTVL.

The rearrangement links TRBV12-3 or TRBV12-4 to TRBJ2-1, with TRBD2 as a possible D gene (6 bases). CDR3 length: 12 amino acids. V lost 7 bases, J lost 8 bases, and 12 bases lay in between. CDR3 in amino acids: CASTHREDEQFF. The CDR3 DNA sequence: TGTGCCAGCACCCATAGGGAGGATGAGCAGTTCTTC.

CDR3 residues: CASSVEVAGGADTQYF. Written as DNA, the CDR3 is TGTGCCAGCAGCGTAGAGGTAGCGGGAGGAGCAGATACGCAGTATTTT. V and J are TRBV9 and TRBJ2-3, with 10 positions matching TRBD2. Germline lookup yields CDR1 SGDLS and CDR2 YYNGEE. The CDR3 sequence is 16 residues long. Losses at the gene ends were 0 bases for V and 4 bases for J; bases not matched to a gene: 5.

This clonotype has only a few counts. The chain has TRBV6-6 and TRBJ1-3; 8 nucleotides agree with TRBD1. CDR1 MNHNY and CDR2 SVGAGI come from the germline V gene (reference sequence). The CDR3 sequence is 15 residues long. With V trimmed by 0 bases and J by 3 bases, 1 base remained unmatched. Here the CDR3 DNA reads TGTGCCAGCAGTTACTCGACAGGGGTTGGAAACACCATATATTTT. Protein sequence: CASSYSTGVGNTIYF.